One and the same sample provided the 18 T cell receptor beta chains below, sequenced in a study of early T cells in non-severe SARS-CoV-2 infection. TCRdb processed the 5' RACE reads anew with MiXCR; each CDR3 protein has one entry. The sample consists of about 48,000 distinct CDR3 sequences, approximately 5.1% of them appearing once. Material: whole blood, obtained at baseline. All receptors derive from an adult who was a healthcare worker with PCR-confirmed SARS-CoV-2 infection or an uninfected control (not recorded which).

This clonotype was seen many times. The chain has TRBV27 and TRBJ1-1, with D unclear. The CDR3 spans 14 residues. V dropped 6 bases and J dropped 0 bases, with 11 bases sitting between them. Germline CDR1 and CDR2: MNHEY and SMNVEV (reference sequence). Written as DNA, the CDR3 is TGTGCCAGCAGACTAGACGGCCTGAACACTGAAGCTTTCTTT. Its translation: CASRLDGLNTEAFF.

The V call is TRBV5-5, the J call TRBJ1-5; 9 positions match TRBD1. Per the germline V gene, CDR1 is SGHKS and CDR2 is YYEKEE (reference sequence). The CDR3 covers 18 residues. Trimming at V came to 4 bases and at J to 6 bases, leaving 17 bases not matched to a gene. The CDR3 region is CASSPLGQGAGDSQPQHF. In nucleotides, the CDR3 is TGTGCCAGCAGCCCACTGGGACAGGGAGCGGGGGACAGTCAGCCCCAGCATTTT.

This clonotype appeared many times. The CDR3 bases are TGCAGTGCTAGGGGCGGGAGGAGCACAGATACGCAGTATTTT. Its protein product is CSARGGRSTDTQYF. The chain recombines TRBV20-1 with TRBJ2-3, with TRBD2 matching 8 bases. V was pared by 3 bases and J by 0 bases, with 2 bases of the junction left unmatched. CDR3 length: 14 residues. Germline values: CDR1 DFQATT, CDR2 SNEGSKA (reference sequence).

This clonotype was seen many times. This chain joins TRBV3-1 and TRBJ1-2; TRBD1 is a possible D gene (5 bases). Trimming removed 4 bases from V and 4 bases from J, with 19 bases in between. Germline lookup yields CDR1 LGHDT and CDR2 YNNKEL (reference sequence). CDR3 length: 16 residues. The CDR3 nucleotides read TGTGCCAGCAGCCTAGGCTCCACAGTCGGGGGCTATGGCTACACCTTC. Translated: CASSLGSTVGGYGYTF. Full variable domain (outside the CDR3, taken from reference TRBV3-1 and TRBJ1-2): DTAVSQTPKYLVTQMGNDKSIKCEQNLGHDTMYWYKQDSKKFLKIMFSYNNKELIINETVPNRFSPKSPDKAHLNLHINSLELGDSAVYFCASSLGSTVGGYGYTFGSGTRLTVV.

This clonotype has ten or more counts. The J gene is TRBJ2-3, the V gene TRBV29-1, with 9 bases that match TRBD2. This CDR3 has 14 amino acids. Looked up from germline, CDR1 is SQVTM and CDR2 is ANQGSEA. V shed 8 bases and J 4 bases; nucleotides not matched to a gene: 10. This chain's CDR3 is CSLNSGSFADTQYF. CDR3 DNA sequence: TGCAGCCTAAATAGCGGGAGTTTTGCAGATACGCAGTATTTT.

This clonotype occurred a few times. The chain links TRBV4-2 to TRBJ2-3; D call uncertain. The CDR3 spans 18 residues. The germline V gene encodes CDR1 LGHNA and CDR2 YNFKEQ. The V gene lost 0 bases and the J gene lost 0 bases, with 16 bases spanning the gap. The CDR3 nucleotides read TGTGCCAGCAGCCAAGATAGGATGGCGACGACTAGCACAGATACGCAGTATTTT. Protein sequence: CASSQDRMATTSTDTQYF.

This clonotype has a count of ten or more. The J gene is TRBJ1-2, the V gene TRBV27; 7 bases are shared with TRBD1. The CDR3 extends over 13 amino acids. The germline V gene encodes CDR1 MNHEY and CDR2 SMNVEV (reference sequence). Losses at the gene ends were 3 bases for V and 5 bases for J; bases not matched to a gene: 3. CDR3 loop: CASSFNRGYGYTF. CDR3 DNA: TGTGCCAGCAGTTTTAACAGGGGATATGGCTACACCTTC.

This clonotype was picked up many times. This rearrangement joins TRBV3-1 to TRBJ2-7, with 11 nucleotides matching TRBD2. Germline lookup yields CDR1 LGHDT and CDR2 YNNKEL (reference sequence). Trimming at V came to 3 bases and at J to 5 bases, leaving 6 bases not matched to a gene. The CDR3 loop spans 15 amino acids. The CDR3, as DNA: TGTGCCAGCAGCCATACTAGCGGGAGCAGGGACGAGCAGTACTTC. Encoded protein: CASSHTSGSRDEQYF.

This clonotype was recorded many times. The V gene is TRBV29-1, the J gene TRBJ2-1; D perhaps matches TRBD1 (5 bases). CDR1 and CDR2 from the germline V gene are SQVTM and ANQGSEA. The ends were cut back, 4 bases at V and 0 bases at J, with 16 bases in the middle. This CDR3 has 16 amino acids. CDR3 DNA: TGCAGCGTTGCGAACTATAGAGACAGCTCCTACAATGAGCAGTTCTTC. This translates into CSVANYRDSSYNEQFF.

This clonotype came up many times. The gene calls are TRBV12-3 or TRBV12-4 and TRBJ2-5; D possibly uses TRBD1 or TRBD2 (5 bases each). Between the trimmed V and J ends, which lost 3 bases and 0 bases, there was a span of 11 bases. The CDR3 is made up of 15 amino acids. In DNA form, the CDR3 reads TGTGCCAGCAGTTTTGTAGGGGAGTACCAAGAGACCCAGTACTTC. This codes for CASSFVGEYQETQYF.

The chain uses TRBV9 and TRBJ2-3; possible D gene TRBD1, 6 bases. The germline gives CDR1 SGDLS, CDR2 YYNGEE. CDR3 length: 14 amino acids. V gave up 7 bases and J gave up 0 bases, with 12 bases separating them. The CDR3 DNA reads as TGTGCCAGCTCCCCGGGACACAGCACAGATACGCAGTATTTT. It encodes CASSPGHSTDTQYF.

This clonotype has a count of ten or more. The V call is TRBV20-1, the J call TRBJ1-5; D unclear. The CDR3 contains 12 residues. The germline gives CDR1 DFQATT, CDR2 SNEGSKA (reference sequence). The V end lost 5 bases, the J end lost 1 base, and 6 bases lay between the germline ends. For the CDR3, the DNA is TGCAGTGCTGTCACGAGCAATCAGCCCCAGCATTTT. This gives the protein CSAVTSNQPQHF.

This clonotype was detected ten times or more. CDR3 DNA sequence: TGCAGTGCTAGACTCGGGGCTAGCGGGAGCAACGAGCAGTACTTC. This codes for CSARLGASGSNEQYF. The chain links TRBV20-1 to TRBJ2-7, with 10 nucleotides matching TRBD2. CDR1 is DFQATT, CDR2 SNEGSKA, per germline (reference sequence). Trimming removed 2 bases from V and 5 bases from J; junction bases left unmatched: 9. CDR3 length: 15 residues.

The chain couples TRBV2 to TRBJ2-5, with TRBD1 matching over 8 bases. The CDR3 extends over 14 amino acids. Looked up from germline, CDR1 is SNHLY and CDR2 is FYNNEI. V was pared by 7 bases and J by 5 bases, with 9 bases of the junction left unmatched. DNA for the CDR3: TGTGCCAGCATTCTGGGACAGGCCCAGGAGACCCAGTACTTC. Protein: CASILGQAQETQYF.

At least ten counts were recorded for this clonotype. One junction end does not reproduce the germline sequence, and a read error may be involved. This chain links TRBV7-8 with TRBJ2-7; possible D gene TRBD2, 5 bases. The CDR3 runs 11 residues. Per the germline V gene, CDR1 is SGHVS and CDR2 is FQNEAQ. CDR3 protein: CASSPAGLVDF. The DNA of the CDR3 is TGTGCCAGCAGCCCTGCGGGTTTGGTGGACTTC.

This clonotype was picked up many times. V gene TRBV30 combines with J gene TRBJ1-1; weak D call: TRBD1 (6 bases). The CDR3 has 13 amino acids. Germline V gene sequence: CDR1 GTSNPN, CDR2 SVGIG (reference sequence). The V and J ends lost 8 bases and 3 bases respectively, with 16 bases between them. The CDR3 nucleotides are TGTGCCATGAAGGGGGACGGCGACACTGAAGCTTTCTTT. It codes for CAMKGDGDTEAFF.

This chain links TRBV16 with TRBJ1-5; D gene unclear. Germline V gene sequence: CDR1 KGHSY, CDR2 FQNENV. The length of the CDR3 is 13 residues. The ends were cut back, 0 bases at V and 5 bases at J, with 5 bases in the middle. The CDR3, as DNA: TGTGCCAGCAGCCAATCGATCGATCAGCCCCAGCATTTT. It is translated as CASSQSIDQPQHF.

This clonotype has only a few counts. The V call is TRBV29-1, the J call TRBJ2-3; D gene ambiguous. Trimming pared 5 bases from V and 0 bases from J, leaving 9 bases between. The germline gives CDR1 SQVTM, CDR2 ANQGSEA. The CDR3 is made up of 13 amino acids. CDR3 nucleotides: TGCAGCGTTTGGGCTTCTAGCACAGATACGCAGTATTTT. This codes for CSVWASSTDTQYF.